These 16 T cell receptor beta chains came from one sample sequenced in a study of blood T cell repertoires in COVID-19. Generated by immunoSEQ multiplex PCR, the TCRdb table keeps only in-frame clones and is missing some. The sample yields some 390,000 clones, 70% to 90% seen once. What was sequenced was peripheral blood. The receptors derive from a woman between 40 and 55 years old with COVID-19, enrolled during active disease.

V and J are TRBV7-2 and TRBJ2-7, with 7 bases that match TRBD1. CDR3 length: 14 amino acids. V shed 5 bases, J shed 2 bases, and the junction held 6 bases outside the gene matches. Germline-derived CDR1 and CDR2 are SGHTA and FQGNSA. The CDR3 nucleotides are TGTGCCAGCAGCGGGTACAGGGGAACCTACGAGCAGTACTTC. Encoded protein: CASSGYRGTYEQYF. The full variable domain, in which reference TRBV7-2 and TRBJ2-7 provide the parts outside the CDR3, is GAGVSQSPSNKVTEKGKDVELRCDPISGHTALYWYRQSLGQGLEFLIYFQGNSAPDKSGLPSDRFSAERTGGSVSTLTIQRTQQEDSAVYLCASSGYRGTYEQYFGPGTRLTVT.

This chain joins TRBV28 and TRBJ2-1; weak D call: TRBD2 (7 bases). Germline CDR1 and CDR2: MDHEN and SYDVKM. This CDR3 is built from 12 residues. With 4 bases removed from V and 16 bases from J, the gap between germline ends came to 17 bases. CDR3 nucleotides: TGTGCCAGCAGTTGGGGGGGGCGAAATCGTTTCTTC. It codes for CASSWGGRNRFF.

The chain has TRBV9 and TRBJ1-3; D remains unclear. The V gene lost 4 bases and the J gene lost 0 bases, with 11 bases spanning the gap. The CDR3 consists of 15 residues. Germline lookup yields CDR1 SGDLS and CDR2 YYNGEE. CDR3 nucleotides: TGTGCCAGCAGCCTCGGAGATACCTCTGGAAACACCATATATTTT. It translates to CASSLGDTSGNTIYF.

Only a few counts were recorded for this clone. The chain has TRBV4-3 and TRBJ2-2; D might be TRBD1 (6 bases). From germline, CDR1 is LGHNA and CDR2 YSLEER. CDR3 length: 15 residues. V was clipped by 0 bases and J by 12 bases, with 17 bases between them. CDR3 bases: TGCGCCAGCAGCCAAGATACAGGGCCATGGAAAAAGCTGTTTTTT. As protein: CASSQDTGPWKKLFF.

The CDR3 sequence: CASSFRDSNDEQYF. CDR3 bases: TGTGCCAGCAGTTTCCGGGACAGTAATGACGAGCAGTACTTC. The V call is TRBV27, the J call TRBJ2-7; 7 nucleotides align to TRBD1. V trimming: 3 bases; J trimming: 5 bases; junction bases outside the gene matches: 7. There are 14 residues in the CDR3. Per the germline V gene, CDR1 is MNHEY and CDR2 is SMNVEV (reference sequence).

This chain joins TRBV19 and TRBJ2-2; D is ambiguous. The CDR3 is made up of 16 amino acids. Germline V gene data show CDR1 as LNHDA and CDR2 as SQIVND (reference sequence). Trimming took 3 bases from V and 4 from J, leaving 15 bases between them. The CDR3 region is CASSIFSLPFTGELFF. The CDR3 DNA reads TGTGCCAGTAGTATTTTTAGTCTACCGTTCACCGGGGAGCTGTTTTTT.

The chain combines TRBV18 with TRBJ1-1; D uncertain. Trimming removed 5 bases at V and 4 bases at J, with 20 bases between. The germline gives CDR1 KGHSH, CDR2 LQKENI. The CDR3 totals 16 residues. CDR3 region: CASSREGGALGTEAFF. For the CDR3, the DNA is TGTGCCAGCTCAAGAGAGGGAGGCGCACTGGGCACTGAAGCTTTCTTT. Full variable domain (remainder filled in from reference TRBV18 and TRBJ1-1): NAGVMQNPRHLVRRRGQEARLRCSPMKGHSHVYWYRQLPEEGLKFMVYLQKENIIDESGMPKERFSAEFPKEGPSILRIQQVVRGDSAAYFCASSREGGALGTEAFFGQGTRLTVV.

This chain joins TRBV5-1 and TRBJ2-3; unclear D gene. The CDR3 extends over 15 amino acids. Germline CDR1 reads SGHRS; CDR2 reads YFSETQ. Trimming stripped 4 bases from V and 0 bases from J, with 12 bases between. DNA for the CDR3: TGCGCCAGCAGCCCCCAGTCACCCAGCACAGATACGCAGTATTTT. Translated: CASSPQSPSTDTQYF. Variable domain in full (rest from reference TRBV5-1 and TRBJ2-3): KAGVTQTPRYLIKTRGQQVTLSCSPISGHRSVSWYQQTPGQGLQFLFEYFSETQRNKGNFPGRFSGRQFSNSRSEMNVSTLELGDSALYLCASSPQSPSTDTQYFGPGTRLTVL.

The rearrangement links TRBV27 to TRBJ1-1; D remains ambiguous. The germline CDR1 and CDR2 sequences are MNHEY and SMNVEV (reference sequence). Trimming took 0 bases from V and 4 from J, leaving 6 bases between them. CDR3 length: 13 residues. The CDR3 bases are TGTGCCAGCAGTTTATCCCCCAGCACTGAAGCTTTCTTT. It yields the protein CASSLSPSTEAFF.

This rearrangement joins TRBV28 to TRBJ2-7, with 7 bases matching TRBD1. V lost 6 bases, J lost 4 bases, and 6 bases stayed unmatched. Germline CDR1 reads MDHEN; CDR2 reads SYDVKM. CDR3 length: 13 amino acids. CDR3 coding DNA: TGTGCCAGCAGAGGGGGCCCCCGATACGAGCAGTACTTC. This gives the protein CASRGGPRYEQYF.

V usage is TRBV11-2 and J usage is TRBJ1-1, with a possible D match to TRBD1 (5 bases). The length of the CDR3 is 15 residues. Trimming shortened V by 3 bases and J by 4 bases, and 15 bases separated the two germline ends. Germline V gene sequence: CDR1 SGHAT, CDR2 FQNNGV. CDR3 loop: CASSFDGGKITEAFF. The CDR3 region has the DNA TGTGCCAGCAGCTTTGATGGGGGGAAAATCACTGAAGCTTTCTTT.

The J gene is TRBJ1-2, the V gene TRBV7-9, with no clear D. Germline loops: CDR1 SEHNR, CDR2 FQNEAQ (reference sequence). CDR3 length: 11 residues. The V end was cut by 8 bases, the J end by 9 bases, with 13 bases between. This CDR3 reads CASSQEGRYTF. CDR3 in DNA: TGTGCCAGCTCCCAGGAGGGCCGCTACACCTTC.

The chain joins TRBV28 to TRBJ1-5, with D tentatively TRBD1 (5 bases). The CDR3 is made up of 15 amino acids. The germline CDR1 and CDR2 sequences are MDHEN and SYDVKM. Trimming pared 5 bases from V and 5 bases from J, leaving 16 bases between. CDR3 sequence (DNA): TGTGCCAGCAGTCCAGCGGGGGTTGGGGATCAGCCCCAGCATTTT. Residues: CASSPAGVGDQPQHF.

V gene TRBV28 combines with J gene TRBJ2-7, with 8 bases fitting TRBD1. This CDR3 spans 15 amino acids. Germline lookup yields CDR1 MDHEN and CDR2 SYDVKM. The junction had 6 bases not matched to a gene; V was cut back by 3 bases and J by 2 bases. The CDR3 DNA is TGTGCCAGCAGTTTTCCCGGGACAGGCCCCTACGAGCAGTACTTC. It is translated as CASSFPGTGPYEQYF.

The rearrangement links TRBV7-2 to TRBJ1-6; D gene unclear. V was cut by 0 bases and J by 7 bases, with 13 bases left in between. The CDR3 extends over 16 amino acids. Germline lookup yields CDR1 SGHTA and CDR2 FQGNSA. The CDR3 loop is CASSLALGERNSPLHF. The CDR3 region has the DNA TGTGCCAGCAGCTTAGCGCTTGGTGAGCGGAATTCACCCCTCCACTTT.

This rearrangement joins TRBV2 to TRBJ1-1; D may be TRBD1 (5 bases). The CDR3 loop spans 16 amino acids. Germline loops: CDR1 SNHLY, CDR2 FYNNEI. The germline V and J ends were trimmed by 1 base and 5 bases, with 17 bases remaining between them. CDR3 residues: CASSEVVGGGLTEAFF. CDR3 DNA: TGTGCCAGCAGTGAAGTGGTGGGGGGTGGTCTTACTGAAGCTTTCTTT.